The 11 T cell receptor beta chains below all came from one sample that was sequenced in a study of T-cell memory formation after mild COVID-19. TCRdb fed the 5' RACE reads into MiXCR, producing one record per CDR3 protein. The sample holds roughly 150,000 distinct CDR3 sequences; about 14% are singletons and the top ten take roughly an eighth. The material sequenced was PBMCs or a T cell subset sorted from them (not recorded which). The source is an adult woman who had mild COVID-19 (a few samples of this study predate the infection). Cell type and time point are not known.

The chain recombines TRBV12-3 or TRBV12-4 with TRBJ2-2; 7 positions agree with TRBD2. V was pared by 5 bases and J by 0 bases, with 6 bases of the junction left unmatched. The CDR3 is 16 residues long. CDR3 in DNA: TGTGCCAGCAGTAAGCCGGGACTACCGAACACCGGGGAGCTGTTTTTT. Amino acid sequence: CASSKPGLPNTGELFF.

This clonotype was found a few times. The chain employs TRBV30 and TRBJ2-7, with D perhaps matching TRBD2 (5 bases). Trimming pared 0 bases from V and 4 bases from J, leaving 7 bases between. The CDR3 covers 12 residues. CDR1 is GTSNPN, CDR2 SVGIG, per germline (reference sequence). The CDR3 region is CAWSVAVYEQYF. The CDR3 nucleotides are TGTGCCTGGAGTGTAGCGGTATACGAGCAGTACTTC.

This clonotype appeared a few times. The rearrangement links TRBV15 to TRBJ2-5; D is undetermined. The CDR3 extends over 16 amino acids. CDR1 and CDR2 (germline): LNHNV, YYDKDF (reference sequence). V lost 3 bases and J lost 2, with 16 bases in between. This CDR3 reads CATSSLKDIAQETQYF. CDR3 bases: TGTGCCACCAGCAGCTTAAAGGATATAGCTCAAGAGACCCAGTACTTC.

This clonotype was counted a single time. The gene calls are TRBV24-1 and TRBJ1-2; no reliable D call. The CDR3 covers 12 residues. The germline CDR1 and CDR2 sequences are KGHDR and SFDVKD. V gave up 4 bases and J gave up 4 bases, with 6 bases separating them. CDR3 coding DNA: TGTGCCACCAGTGACCTTGGCTATGGCTACACCTTC. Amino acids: CATSDLGYGYTF.

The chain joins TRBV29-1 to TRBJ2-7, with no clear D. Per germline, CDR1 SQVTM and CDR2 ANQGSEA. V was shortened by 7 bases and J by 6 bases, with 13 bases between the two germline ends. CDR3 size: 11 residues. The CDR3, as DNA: TGCAGCGCTGTGGGGTCCCGCGAGCAGTACTTC. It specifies CSAVGSREQYF.

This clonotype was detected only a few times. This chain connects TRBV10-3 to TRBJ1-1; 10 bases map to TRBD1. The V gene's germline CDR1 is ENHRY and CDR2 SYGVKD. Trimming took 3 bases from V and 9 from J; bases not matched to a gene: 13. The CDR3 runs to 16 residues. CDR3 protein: CAISERTGQGPRKAFF. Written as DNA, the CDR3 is TGTGCCATCAGTGAAAGAACGGGACAGGGGCCTCGAAAAGCTTTCTTT.

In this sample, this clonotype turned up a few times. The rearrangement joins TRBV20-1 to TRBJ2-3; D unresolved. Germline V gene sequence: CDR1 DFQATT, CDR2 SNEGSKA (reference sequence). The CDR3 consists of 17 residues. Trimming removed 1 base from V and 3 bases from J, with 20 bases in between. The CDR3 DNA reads TGCAGTGCTAGAGCCAGCCCGGGTCTCAAAGCGACAGATACGCAGTATTTT. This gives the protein CSARASPGLKATDTQYF.

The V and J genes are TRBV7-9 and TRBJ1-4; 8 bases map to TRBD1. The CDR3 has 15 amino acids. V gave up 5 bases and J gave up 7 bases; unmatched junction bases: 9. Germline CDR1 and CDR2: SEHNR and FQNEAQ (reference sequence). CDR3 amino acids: CASSGTTGEGEKLFF. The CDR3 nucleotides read TGTGCCAGCAGCGGAACGACAGGGGAGGGTGAAAAACTGTTTTTT.

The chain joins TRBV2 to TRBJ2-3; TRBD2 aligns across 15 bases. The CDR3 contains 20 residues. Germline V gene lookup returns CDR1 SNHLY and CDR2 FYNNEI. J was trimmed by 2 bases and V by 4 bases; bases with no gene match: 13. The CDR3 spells CASSVPGLAGGRYFTDTQYF. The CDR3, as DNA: TGTGCCAGCAGTGTCCCGGGACTAGCGGGGGGCCGATACTTCACAGATACGCAGTATTTT.

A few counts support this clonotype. The CDR3 here is CASSLMGREETQYF. In nucleotides, the CDR3 is TGCGCCAGCAGCTTGATGGGGAGGGAAGAGACCCAGTACTTC. The chain recombines TRBV5-1 with TRBJ2-5; 7 bases agree with TRBD2. This CDR3 has 14 residues. Germline-derived CDR1 and CDR2 are SGHRS and YFSETQ. The V gene end was trimmed by 1 base and the J gene end by 3 bases; junction bases not matched to a gene: 3.

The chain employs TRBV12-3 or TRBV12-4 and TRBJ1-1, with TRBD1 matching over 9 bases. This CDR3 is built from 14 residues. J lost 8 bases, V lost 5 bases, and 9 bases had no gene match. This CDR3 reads CASSHNTGGYEAFF. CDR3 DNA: TGTGCCAGCAGTCACAATACAGGGGGCTACGAAGCTTTCTTT.